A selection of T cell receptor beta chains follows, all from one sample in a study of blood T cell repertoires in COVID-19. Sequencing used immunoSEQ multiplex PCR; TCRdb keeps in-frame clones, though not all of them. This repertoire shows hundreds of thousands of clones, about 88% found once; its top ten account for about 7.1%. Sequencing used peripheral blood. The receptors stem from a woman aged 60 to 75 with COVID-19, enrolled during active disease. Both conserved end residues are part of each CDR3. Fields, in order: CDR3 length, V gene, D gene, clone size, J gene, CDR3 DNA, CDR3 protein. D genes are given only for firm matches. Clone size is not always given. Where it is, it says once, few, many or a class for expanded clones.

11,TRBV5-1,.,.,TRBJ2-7,TGCGCCAGCAGCTCCCTCTACGAGCAGTACTTC,CASSSLYEQYF
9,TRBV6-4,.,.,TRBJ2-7,TGTGCCAGCTCCCCTGAGCAGTACTTC,CASSPEQYF
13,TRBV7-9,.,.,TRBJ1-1,TGTGCCAGCAGCATCCACGGGGATACTGAAGCTTTCTTT,CASSIHGDTEAFF
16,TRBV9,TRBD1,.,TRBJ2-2,TGTGCCAGCAGCGCGGGGACAGGGGACGGCAACGGGGAGCTGTTTTTT,CASSAGTGDGNGELFF
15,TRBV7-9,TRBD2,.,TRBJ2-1,TGTGCCAGCAGCCCACTAGCGGGGGGGCCGTATGAGCAGTTCTTC,CASSPLAGGPYEQFF
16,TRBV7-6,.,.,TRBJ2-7,TGTGCCAGCAGCTCGGTATTCATGGAGGGGAACTACGAGCAGTACTTC,CASSSVFMEGNYEQYF
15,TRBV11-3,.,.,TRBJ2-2,TGTGCCAGCAGCTTTGGGGTCGGGGACACCGGGGAGCTGTTTTTT,CASSFGVGDTGELFF
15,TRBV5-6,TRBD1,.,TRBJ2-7,TGTGCCAGCTACCCCCGGACAGGGTCCTCCTTTGAGCAGTACTTC,CASYPRTGSSFEQYF
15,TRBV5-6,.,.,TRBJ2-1,TGTGCCAGCAGCCCTTTCTGGAGCTCCTACAATGAGCAGTTCTTC,CASSPFWSSYNEQFF
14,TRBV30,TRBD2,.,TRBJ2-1,TGTGCCTGGACAGCGGGACCAGAGGCCGATGAGCAGTTCTTC,CAWTAGPEADEQFF
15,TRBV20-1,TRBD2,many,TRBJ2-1,TGCAGTGCTAGTAAAGCGGGGGCCTCCTACAATGAGCAGTTCTTC,CSASKAGASYNEQFF
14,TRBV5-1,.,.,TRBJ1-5,TGCGCCAGCAGCGCAATAGGGGGGGATCAGCCCCAGCATTTT,CASSAIGGDQPQHF
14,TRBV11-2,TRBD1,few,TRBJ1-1,TGTGCCAGCAGCCCAGGACAGGGGGTCACTGAAGCTTTCTTT,CASSPGQGVTEAFF
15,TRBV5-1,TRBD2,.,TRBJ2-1,TGCGCCAGCCGCCCCGGACTAGACTCCTACAATGAGCAGTTCTTC,CASRPGLDSYNEQFF
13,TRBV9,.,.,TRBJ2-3,TGTGCCAGCAGCGTAGCTGGACAGTTGGCGCAGTATTTT,CASSVAGQLAQYF
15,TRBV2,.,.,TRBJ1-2,TGTGCCAGCAGTGCCGCTTTGGCTTATAACTATGGCTACACCTTC,CASSAALAYNYGYTF
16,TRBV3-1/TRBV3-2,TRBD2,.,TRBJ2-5,TGTGCCAGCAGCCCGACTAGCGGGGGGCTGTCAGAGACCCAGTACTTC,CASSPTSGGLSETQYF
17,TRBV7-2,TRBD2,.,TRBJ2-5,TGTGCCAGCAGCATCTGGACTAGCGGGGGGGCCACCGGGTCCCAGTACTTC,CASSIWTSGGATGSQYF
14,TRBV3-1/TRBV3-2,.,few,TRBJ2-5,TGTGCCAGCAGCCAATACAGGGTCGTGGAGACCCAGTACTTC,CASSQYRVVETQYF
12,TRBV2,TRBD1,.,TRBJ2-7,TGTGCCATACAGGGGAATCCCTACGAGCAGTACTTC,CAIQGNPYEQYF
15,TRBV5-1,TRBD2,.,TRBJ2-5,TGCGCCAGCAGCTTAGCGGGGGGCCTCGAAGAGACCCAGTACTTC,CASSLAGGLEETQYF
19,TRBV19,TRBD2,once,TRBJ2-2,TGTGCCAGTAGCACCGGACTAGTAGCGGGGGGTACGAACACCGGGGAGCTGTTTTTT,CASSTGLVAGGTNTGELFF
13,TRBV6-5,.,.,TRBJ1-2,TGTGCCAGCAGTCCCGACAGTAACTATGGCTACACCTTC,CASSPDSNYGYTF
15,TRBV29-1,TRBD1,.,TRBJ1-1,TGCAGCGTCAGTCCCGGGACAGGGTTCGGCACTGAAGCTTTCTTT,CSVSPGTGFGTEAFF
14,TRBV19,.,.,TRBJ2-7,TGTGCCAGTAGTATAGGAGGCACTCACTACGAGCAGTACTTC,CASSIGGTHYEQYF
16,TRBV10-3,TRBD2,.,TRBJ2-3,TGTGCCATCAGTGAGTCGGTAGCGGGGAGCACAGATACGCAGTATTTT,CAISESVAGSTDTQYF
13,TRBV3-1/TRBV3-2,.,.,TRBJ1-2,TGTGCCAGCAGCCAAGAACGGGGGAGAGGCTACACCTTC,CASSQERGRGYTF
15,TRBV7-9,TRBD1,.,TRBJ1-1,TGTGCCAGCAGCTACCCGGGACAGGGTCATCCTGAAGCTTTCTTT,CASSYPGQGHPEAFF
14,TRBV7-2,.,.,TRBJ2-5,TGTGCCAGCAGCTTAAGGGGGTATGGAGAGACCCAGTACTTC,CASSLRGYGETQYF
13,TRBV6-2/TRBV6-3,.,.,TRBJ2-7,TGTGCCAGCAGTTACGTTCAGTACTACGAGCAGTACTTC,CASSYVQYYEQYF
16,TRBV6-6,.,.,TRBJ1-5,TGTGCCAGCAGTTACCTGGACCCAGGGAGCAATCAGCCCCAGCATTTT,CASSYLDPGSNQPQHF
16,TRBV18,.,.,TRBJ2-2,TGTGCCAGCTCACCATATGGAGGGGAAGAGACCGGGGAGCTGTTTTTT,CASSPYGGEETGELFF
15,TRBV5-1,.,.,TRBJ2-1,TGCGCCAGCAGCTTGTATATGGGGGGTTCGGGTGAGCAGTTCTTC,CASSLYMGGSGEQFF
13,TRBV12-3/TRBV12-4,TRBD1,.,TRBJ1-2,TGTGCCAGCAGTTCGACAGGGTCGTATGGCTACACCTTC,CASSSTGSYGYTF
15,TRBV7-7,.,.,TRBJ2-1,TGTGCCAGCAGCTTGAGGCAGGGCTCCTACAATGAGCAGTTCTTC,CASSLRQGSYNEQFF
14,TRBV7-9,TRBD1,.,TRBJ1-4,TGTGCCAGCAGCAGAACAGGGGGATATGAAAAACTGTTTTTT,CASSRTGGYEKLFF
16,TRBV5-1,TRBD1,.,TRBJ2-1,TGCGCCAGCAGCTCGAAAGCCGGGACAGCTTACAATGAGCAGTTCTTC,CASSSKAGTAYNEQFF
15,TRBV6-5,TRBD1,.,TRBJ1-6,TGTGCCACCAACCCGGTGGCTGGACAGGGTTCACCCCTCCACTTT,CATNPVAGQGSPLHF
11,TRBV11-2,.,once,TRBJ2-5,TGTGCCAGCAGCTTTTCCGGGAGCCAGTACTTC,CASSFSGSQYF
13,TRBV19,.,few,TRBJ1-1,TGTGCCAGTACCTCTAGGGACTCACTGAGAGCTTTCTTT,CASTSRDSLRAFF
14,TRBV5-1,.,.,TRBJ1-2,TGCGCCAGCAGCTTGGAGCCGACTAACTATGGCTACACCTTC,CASSLEPTNYGYTF
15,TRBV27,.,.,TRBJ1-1,TGTGCCAGCAGCTTCATCGCGGGTGGGAACACTGAAGCTTTCTTT,CASSFIAGGNTEAFF
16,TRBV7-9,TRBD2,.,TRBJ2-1,TGTGCCAGCACCCCCCCGGCGGGGGGGCGGGGTGATGAGCAGTTCTTC,CASTPPAGGRGDEQFF
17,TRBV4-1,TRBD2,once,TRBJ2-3,TGCGCCAGCAGCCGCACTAGCGGGGGGCCTGACACAGATACGCAGTATTTT,CASSRTSGGPDTDTQYF
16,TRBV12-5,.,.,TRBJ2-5,TGTGCTAGTGGTTTGAGAGCTAGTCCGGCGCAAGAGACCCAGTACTTC,CASGLRASPAQETQYF
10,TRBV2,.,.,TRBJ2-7,TGTGCCAGCAGCCTCTACGAGCAGTACTTC,CASSLYEQYF